The 32 T cell receptor beta chains in this list originate from one sample, sequenced in a study of OX40 agonist ivuxolimab in advanced cancers. Method: immunoSEQ multiplex PCR; TCRdb's copy keeps in-frame clones and lacks some. The sample shows some 14,000 clones, around 93% of them seen only once. The sample in question was CD4+ or CD8+ T cells sorted from blood, obtained in a trial of the OX40 agonist ivuxolimab. These receptors were taken from an adult with an advanced solid tumor such as melanoma, head and neck, liver or kidney cancer.

The chain couples TRBV2 to TRBJ2-7; D ambiguous. Trimming removed 5 bases at V and 3 bases at J, with 14 bases between. Germline CDR1 is SNHLY and CDR2 is FYNNEI. The CDR3 is made up of 14 amino acids. In nucleotides, the CDR3 is TGTGCCAGCAGTCAGACCGGAAACCACTACGAGCAGTACTTC. Protein sequence: CASSQTGNHYEQYF.

V usage is TRBV11-2 and J usage is TRBJ2-7; 7 bases fit TRBD1. This CDR3 has 16 amino acids. Germline trimming cut 2 bases from V and 2 bases from J; bases unmatched to any gene: 9. Germline CDR1 and CDR2: SGHAT and FQNNGV. The CDR3 DNA is TGTGCCAGCAGCTTACAGCCGGGACAGCCTCCCTACGAGCAGTACTTC. Its protein product is CASSLQPGQPPYEQYF.

This chain joins TRBV28 and TRBJ1-1; the D is unclear. V was cut by 6 bases and J by 10 bases, with 27 bases left in between. The CDR3 runs to 16 residues. CDR1 and CDR2 (germline): MDHEN, SYDVKM. The CDR3 loop is CASSSDLIGKALAAFF. The CDR3 nucleotides are TGTGCCAGCAGCTCAGACTTGATTGGAAAGGCCCTGGCAGCTTTCTTT. Using reference TRBV28 and TRBJ1-1 for the parts outside the CDR3, the full variable domain is DVKVTQSSRYLVKRTGEKVFLECVQDMDHENMFWYRQDPGLGLRLIYFSYDVKMKEKGDIPEGYSVSREKKERFSLILESASTNQTSMYLCASSSDLIGKALAAFFGQGTRLTVV.

The CDR3 bases are TGTGCCAGCAGTTCCCAACCGGGCTACACCTTC. Translation gives CASSSQPGYTF. The rearrangement uses TRBV28 and TRBJ1-2, with no clear D. V was trimmed by 4 bases and J by 8 bases, leaving 8 bases between them. From germline, CDR1 is MDHEN and CDR2 SYDVKM. The CDR3 is 11 residues long.

The V and J genes are TRBV10-3 and TRBJ2-7; TRBD1 might be the D (6 bases). The CDR3 runs to 13 residues. V gave up 8 bases and J gave up 0 bases, with 11 bases separating them. The germline gives CDR1 ENHRY, CDR2 SYGVKD. CDR3 protein: CAILRTDSYEQYF. The DNA for the CDR3 is TGTGCCATCCTCCGGACAGACTCCTACGAGCAGTACTTC.

V is TRBV10-1 and J is TRBJ1-5, with TRBD1 identical over 10 bases. CDR3 length: 17 amino acids. In germline, CDR1 is WNHNN, CDR2 SYGVQD (reference sequence). The ends lost 1 base at V and 5 bases at J; junction bases unmatched: 8. CDR3 nucleotides: TGCGCCAGCAGTGAGTGGTTCCGGGACAGGGGCCATCAGCCCCAGCATTTT. Translating it yields CASSEWFRDRGHQPQHF.

The chain is built from TRBV30 and TRBJ2-1; D is ambiguous. The V end was cut by 2 bases, the J end by 6 bases, with 11 bases between. This CDR3 comprises 13 residues. The germline CDR1 and CDR2 sequences are GTSNPN and SVGIG (reference sequence). This CDR3 is CAWSPGVLNEQFF. In DNA, the CDR3 is TGTGCCTGGAGTCCAGGAGTACTCAATGAGCAGTTCTTC.

In this sample, this clone turned up once. The CDR3 DNA follows: TGTGCCAGCAGTCCCGGCAACTATGGCTACACCTTC. Translation gives CASSPGNYGYTF. The genes are TRBV7-9 and TRBJ1-2; unclear D gene. V lost 6 bases and J lost 2, with 7 bases in between. This CDR3 contains 12 residues. Germline V gene data show CDR1 as SEHNR and CDR2 as FQNEAQ (reference sequence).

The chain uses TRBV27 and TRBJ1-4; 12 nucleotides align to TRBD1. CDR1 and CDR2 (germline): MNHEY, SMNVEV (reference sequence). The CDR3 consists of 14 residues. Trimming cost V 2 bases and J 12 bases; bases outside gene matches: 4. The CDR3 coding sequence is TGTGCCAGCAGTTTACGGGACAGGGGGCAGGAACTGTTTTTT. It is translated as CASSLRDRGQELFF.

The V and J genes are TRBV2 and TRBJ2-5; D perhaps matches TRBD2 (6 bases). The CDR3 totals 10 residues. V lost 7 bases to trimming and J lost 13 bases, with 13 bases between them. CDR1 is SNHLY and CDR2 is FYNNEI in the germline V gene. The CDR3 nucleotides are TGTGCCAGCATGAGAACTAGCCCGTACTTC. It codes for CASMRTSPYF.

The chain carries TRBV11-3 and TRBJ2-7; possible D gene TRBD2, 6 bases. The CDR3 is made up of 14 amino acids. CDR1 is SGHNT, CDR2 YENEEA, per germline. The V end lost 1 base, the J end lost 3 bases, and 10 bases lay between the germline ends. Here the CDR3 DNA reads TGTGCCAGCAGCTTAGGCGGGAACAACTACGAGCAGTACTTC. Amino acid sequence: CASSLGGNNYEQYF.

The genes are TRBV30 and TRBJ2-7, with D unclear. The CDR3 loop spans 13 amino acids. Germline CDR1 reads GTSNPN; CDR2 reads SVGIG (reference sequence). The V gene lost 0 bases and the J gene lost 3 bases, with 9 bases spanning the gap. CDR3 DNA: TGTGCCTGGAGTGTTGGCGGTATCTACGAGCAGTACTTC. Translated: CAWSVGGIYEQYF. The whole variable domain, filled in from reference TRBV30 and TRBJ2-7, reads SQTIHQWPATLVQPVGSPLSLECTVEGTSNPNLYWYRQAAGRGLQLLFYSVGIGQISSEVPQNLSASRPQDRQFILSSKKLLLSDSGFYLCAWSVGGIYEQYFGPGTRLTVT.

The chain links TRBV5-1 to TRBJ2-7; D is tentatively TRBD1 or TRBD2 (5 bases each). Trimming pared 0 bases from V and 3 bases from J, leaving 10 bases between. CDR1 SGHRS and CDR2 YFSETQ come from the germline V gene. The CDR3 spans 14 residues. CDR3 loop: CASSLERTYYEQYF. The CDR3 DNA reads TGCGCCAGCAGCTTGGAGCGGACATACTACGAGCAGTACTTC.

V is TRBV21-1 and J is TRBJ2-3. TRBV21-1 is given as a pseudogene. CDR3 size: 14 residues. The CDR3 loop reads CASSKDASTDTQYF. As DNA, the CDR3 is TGTGCCAGCAGCAAAGATGCTAGCACAGATACGCAGTATTTT.

This chain joins TRBV27 and TRBJ2-5, with TRBD2 matching 7 bases. J gave up 5 bases and V 0 bases, and 6 bases lay outside the gene matches. Germline V gene sequence: CDR1 MNHEY, CDR2 SMNVEV (reference sequence). This CDR3 comprises 15 residues. CDR3 in amino acids: CASSLSPSGGETQYF. CDR3 bases: TGTGCCAGCAGTTTATCGCCTAGCGGTGGGGAGACCCAGTACTTC.

This clone is a singleton in its sample. This chain links TRBV27 with TRBJ2-7, with 9 bases identical to TRBD1. The CDR3 runs to 16 residues. The junction had 5 bases not matched to a gene; V was cut back by 0 bases and J by 2 bases. In germline, CDR1 is MNHEY, CDR2 SMNVEV (reference sequence). The CDR3 coding sequence is TGTGCCAGCAGTTTATCTTCGGGACAGGGTCCCTACGAGCAGTACTTC. Its protein is CASSLSSGQGPYEQYF.

The V call is TRBV18, the J call TRBJ1-1; the D gene is possibly TRBD1 (5 bases). The V and J ends lost 6 bases and 3 bases respectively, with 11 bases between them. The CDR3 is 13 amino acids. Germline-derived CDR1 and CDR2 are KGHSH and LQKENI. The CDR3 DNA reads TGTGCCAGCTCGGGGGGTTGGGACACTGAAGCTTTCTTT. Translated, it gives CASSGGWDTEAFF. Full variable domain (remainder filled in from reference TRBV18 and TRBJ1-1): NAGVMQNPRHLVRRRGQEARLRCSPMKGHSHVYWYRQLPEEGLKFMVYLQKENIIDESGMPKERFSAEFPKEGPSILRIQQVVRGDSAAYFCASSGGWDTEAFFGQGTRLTVV.

This chain joins TRBV19 and TRBJ2-1; 12 bases agree with TRBD2. The CDR3 contains 15 residues. Germline lookup yields CDR1 LNHDA and CDR2 SQIVND (reference sequence). With 6 bases clipped from V and 6 bases from J, the junction kept 6 bases outside the gene matches. CDR3 DNA: TGTGCCAGTAGCCCACTAGCGGGAGGCGGCAATGAGCAGTTCTTC. Encoded protein: CASSPLAGGGNEQFF.

This rearrangement joins TRBV4-1 to TRBJ2-3; D perhaps matches TRBD1 (6 bases). Trimming took 0 bases from V and 9 from J, leaving 19 bases between them. CDR1 is MGHRA and CDR2 is YSYEKL in the germline V gene. CDR3 size: 16 residues. The CDR3 sequence: CASSQEAGLSGDTQYF. CDR3 DNA: TGCGCCAGCAGCCAAGAGGCGGGTCTTTCAGGGGACACGCAGTATTTT.

V and J are TRBV7-9 and TRBJ2-2; no clear D gene. Germline V gives CDR1 SEHNR, CDR2 FQNEAQ (reference sequence). V dropped 4 bases and J dropped 6 bases, with 6 bases sitting between them. This CDR3 region has 12 residues. Here the CDR3 reads CASSWSAGELFF. In DNA, the CDR3 is TGTGCCAGCAGCTGGTCGGCCGGGGAGCTGTTTTTT. The complete variable domain, with remaining parts taken from reference TRBV7-9 and TRBJ2-2, reads DTGVSQNPRHKITKRGQNVTFRCDPISEHNRLYWYRQTLGQGPEFLTYFQNEAQLEKSRLLSDRFSAERPKGSFSTLEIQRTEQGDSAMYLCASSWSAGELFFGEGSRLTVL.

This rearrangement joins TRBV7-9 to TRBJ2-1; TRBD2 matches at 9 bases. Trimming at V came to 5 bases and at J to 4 bases, leaving 6 bases not matched to a gene. Germline lookup yields CDR1 SEHNR and CDR2 FQNEAQ (reference sequence). There are 15 residues in the CDR3. The CDR3 region has the DNA TGTGCCAGCAGCACCCCTAGCGGGAAGTACAATGAGCAGTTCTTC. It codes for CASSTPSGKYNEQFF.

The chain combines TRBV28 with TRBJ1-2; 9 bases are a match to TRBD1. The CDR3 loop spans 14 amino acids. V shed 6 bases and J 5 bases; nucleotides not matched to a gene: 7. Germline V lookup: CDR1 MDHEN, CDR2 SYDVKM. This CDR3 reads CASRTGGASYGYTF. The CDR3 region has the DNA TGTGCCAGCAGGACAGGGGGAGCCTCATATGGCTACACCTTC.

V is TRBV11-3 and J is TRBJ2-2; perhaps TRBD2 as D (6 bases). This CDR3 is 15 amino acids long. The V and J ends lost 5 bases and 6 bases respectively, with 16 bases between them. Germline CDR1 is SGHNT and CDR2 is YENEEA. For the CDR3, the DNA is TGTGCCAGCAGCCCTAGACGGGGGATGGCCGGGGAGCTGTTTTTT. It specifies CASSPRRGMAGELFF.

The V gene is TRBV9, the J gene TRBJ2-3; D may be TRBD2 (7 bases). The germline CDR1 and CDR2 sequences are SGDLS and YYNGEE. Trimming cost V 1 base and J 1 base, with 19 bases left between them. The CDR3 is made up of 18 amino acids. Here the CDR3 DNA reads TGTGCCAGCAGCGTATACGGGGGGCCCCCAGGGGGCACAGATACGCAGTATTTT. Protein sequence: CASSVYGGPPGGTDTQYF.

The genes are TRBV6-1 and TRBJ2-2, with D perhaps TRBD2 (5 bases). This CDR3 is 13 amino acids long. Germline V gene data show CDR1 as MNHNS and CDR2 as SASEGT. With 8 bases removed from V and 4 bases from J, the gap between germline ends came to 11 bases. CDR3 DNA: TGTGCCAGCGCCGCTGGGAGCACCGGGGAGCTGTTTTTT. As protein: CASAAGSTGELFF.

The genes are TRBV5-1 and TRBJ1-3; possible D gene TRBD1, 5 bases. Germline V gene data show CDR1 as SGHRS and CDR2 as YFSETQ. The CDR3 sequence is 16 residues long. V lost 2 bases, J lost 0 bases, and 12 bases lay in between. CDR3 residues: CASSFSADNSGNTIYF. The CDR3 DNA sequence: TGCGCCAGCAGCTTTTCCGCGGACAACTCTGGAAACACCATATATTTT. The entire variable domain, with the rest obtained from reference TRBV5-1 and TRBJ1-3, is as follows: KAGVTQTPRYLIKTRGQQVTLSCSPISGHRSVSWYQQTPGQGLQFLFEYFSETQRNKGNFPGRFSGRQFSNSRSEMNVSTLELGDSALYLCASSFSADNSGNTIYFGEGSWLTVV.

The V call is TRBV4-2, the J call TRBJ1-1; D perhaps matches TRBD1 (5 bases). V was trimmed by 1 base and J by 6 bases, leaving 12 bases between them. The CDR3 loop spans 14 amino acids. Germline CDR1 LGHNA, CDR2 YNFKEQ. The CDR3 region is CASSQGIQGPEAFF. The CDR3 DNA is TGTGCCAGCAGCCAAGGAATTCAGGGACCTGAAGCTTTCTTT.

The CDR3 nucleotides read TGTGCCAGCAGCTCGTTGGACACTGGATTCTACGAGCAGTACTTC. Amino acid sequence: CASSSLDTGFYEQYF. The V call is TRBV5-4, the J call TRBJ2-7, with D possibly TRBD1 on 5 matching bases. V was clipped by 3 bases and J by 3 bases, with 16 bases between them. Per the germline V gene, CDR1 is SGHNT and CDR2 is YYREEE (reference sequence). The CDR3 is 15 amino acids. Full variable domain (missing parts from reference TRBV5-4 and TRBJ2-7): ETGVTQSPTHLIKTRGQQVTLRCSSQSGHNTVSWYQQALGQGPQFIFQYYREEENGRGNFPPRFSGLQFPNYSSELNVNALELDDSALYLCASSSLDTGFYEQYFGPGTRLTVT.

The chain combines TRBV2 with TRBJ2-7, with unresolved D. The CDR3 loop spans 14 amino acids. Trimming stripped 2 bases from V and 1 base from J, with 9 bases between. Germline V gene lookup returns CDR1 SNHLY and CDR2 FYNNEI. CDR3 DNA: TGTGCCAGCAGTGAAAGGCGGCTATCCTACGAGCAGTACTTC. Its protein is CASSERRLSYEQYF.

The V call is TRBV19, the J call TRBJ2-3; TRBD1 or TRBD2 may be the D gene (6 bases each). The length of the CDR3 is 16 residues. V was shortened by 6 bases and J by 3 bases, with 19 bases between the two germline ends. The germline V gene encodes CDR1 LNHDA and CDR2 SQIVND (reference sequence). CDR3 in amino acids: CASRTPRGRRTDTQYF. CDR3 coding DNA: TGTGCCAGTAGGACACCTCGGGGGCGAAGGACAGATACGCAGTATTTT. The full variable domain, in which reference TRBV19 and TRBJ2-3 provide the parts outside the CDR3, is DGGITQSPKYLFRKEGQNVTLSCEQNLNHDAMYWYRQDPGQGLRLIYYSQIVNDFQKGDIAEGYSVSREKKESFPLTVTSAQKNPTAFYLCASRTPRGRRTDTQYFGPGTRLTVL.

This sequence joins TRBV19 and TRBJ1-5; 7 bases are shared with TRBD1. V trimming: 4 bases; J trimming: 4 bases; junction bases outside the gene matches: 13. The V gene's germline CDR1 is LNHDA and CDR2 SQIVND (reference sequence). The CDR3 loop spans 17 amino acids. The CDR3 spells CASSKTGPGERNQPQHF. The DNA for the CDR3 is TGTGCCAGTAGTAAGACAGGGCCCGGGGAACGAAATCAGCCCCAGCATTTT.

This clone occurred once. This chain connects TRBV5-1 to TRBJ2-7; perhaps TRBD1 as D (5 bases). The germline CDR1 and CDR2 sequences are SGHRS and YFSETQ. Trimming removed 2 bases from V and 3 bases from J, with 12 bases in between. The CDR3 contains 14 residues. In DNA form, the CDR3 reads TGCGCCAGCAGCTTTGTCGGCAGGGACTACGAGCAGTACTTC. Encoded protein: CASSFVGRDYEQYF. Based on the CDR3 plus reference TRBV5-1 and TRBJ2-7, the full variable domain is KAGVTQTPRYLIKTRGQQVTLSCSPISGHRSVSWYQQTPGQGLQFLFEYFSETQRNKGNFPGRFSGRQFSNSRSEMNVSTLELGDSALYLCASSFVGRDYEQYFGPGTRLTVT.